Here is one T cell receptor (beta chain) with its context. This receptor's antigen is unknown. Base qualities are not recorded, but no much larger clone differs from it by a single base. This specimen comes from a study of preoperative IRX-2 immunotherapy in early breast cancer (dated by TCRdb to the late 2010s). The V and J ends are trimmed by 4 bases and 10 bases, leaving 24 bases between them. The germline V gene specifies SGHRS as CDR1 and YFSETQ as CDR2. The CDR3 measures 17 amino acids from cysteine to phenylalanine. Only CDR3 DNA remains: 51 bases, in frame from the first base. The treatment or condition label here, explained by the study, means: preoperative locoregional IRX-2 cytokine immunotherapy. The samples were obtained from a phase Ib study that tested preoperative, locoregional IRX-2 cytokine immunotherapy meant to prime immune responses. Patients with early-stage breast cancer who were given IRX-2 before surgery served as donors.

The library was generated by the immunoSEQ multiplex PCR assay. Imported from immuneACCESS, the table was reduced by TCRdb to in-frame sequences with V and J called. These copies leave out some clones; in studies compared against another copy, an unresolved V gene accounts for under half, and the cause of the remainder is not known. The sample table shows some 19,000 clones, and around four fifths are seen once. In total, the top ten clones hold about 1% of the sample. Recombination linked TRBV5-1 to TRBJ1-6, with a weak D call of TRBD1 (6 bases match). The sequence was obtained from a human donor with breast cancer. The sample was lymph node tissue, taken after IRX-2 immunotherapy. The DNA is as follows: TGCGCCAGCAGCCTGAGTCCGGGACACTTAACAGGCTCACCCCTCCACTTT. Its translation is CASSLSPGHLTGSPLHF.